Below, 24 T cell receptor beta chains from the same sample are listed, as sequenced in a study of cytomegalovirus exposure and HLA in healthy donors. PCR was performed using 60 Vbeta and 13 Jbeta primers. Here immunoSEQ multiplex PCR was the method, and the copy in TCRdb shows in-frame clones only, minus some. This table holds more than 110,000 clones, approximately 70% found once. The sample taken for sequencing was PBMCs. These receptors came from a woman aged 60-75 years in good health and CMV-seropositive.

On this clone: The sample holds other DNA sequences that translate to the same CDR3. The rearrangement links TRBV6-6 to TRBJ1-5, with D possibly matching TRBD1 (5 bases). Germline V CDR1 and CDR2: MNHNY, SVGAGI (reference sequence). The CDR3 loop spans 15 amino acids. Trimming removed 5 bases at V and 3 bases at J, with 14 bases between. CDR3 DNA: TGTGCCAGCAGTCCAGGGCAGGGCTACAATCAGCCCCAGCATTTT. This sequence encodes CASSPGQGYNQPQHF.

The rearrangement joins TRBV5-1 to TRBJ2-2; 7 bases are a match to TRBD2. The CDR3 sequence is 14 residues long. After removal of 4 bases from V and 1 base from J, the junction contained 1 base not matched to a gene. Germline CDR1 SGHRS, CDR2 YFSETQ. The CDR3 DNA sequence: TGCGCCAGCAGCCCGGGAGGGAACACCGGGGAGCTGTTTTTT. The encoded protein is CASSPGGNTGELFF.

CDR3 nucleotide sequence: TGTGCCAGCAGTGAGCAACCGGGACAGAATCAGCCCCAGCATTTT. Translation gives CASSEQPGQNQPQHF. This chain links TRBV6-1 with TRBJ1-5; TRBD1 matches 7 bases. J was trimmed by 4 bases and V by 3 bases; bases with no gene match: 6. The CDR3 spans 15 residues. CDR1 is MNHNS and CDR2 is SASEGT in the germline V gene.

The chain combines TRBV2 with TRBJ1-1, with a possible D match to TRBD1 (6 bases). This CDR3 has 15 amino acids. Germline CDR1 reads SNHLY; CDR2 reads FYNNEI. The germline V and J ends were trimmed by 7 bases and 5 bases, with 20 bases remaining between them. The CDR3 DNA sequence: TGTGCCAGCAATCTGCAAGGGGGGGGAGGGACTGAAGCTTTCTTT. It is translated as CASNLQGGGGTEAFF.

The chain joins TRBV28 to TRBJ1-5, with TRBD1 identical over 7 bases. The junction had 9 bases not matched to a gene; V was cut back by 2 bases and J by 2 bases. The germline V gene has CDR1 MDHEN and CDR2 SYDVKM. This CDR3 comprises 17 residues. CDR3 DNA sequence: TGTGCCAGCAGTTTACTGGGCAGGGGGGATCGCAATCAGCCCCAGCATTTT. Amino acids: CASSLLGRGDRNQPQHF. Looking up the rest from reference TRBV28 and TRBJ1-5 gives the full variable domain: DVKVTQSSRYLVKRTGEKVFLECVQDMDHENMFWYRQDPGLGLRLIYFSYDVKMKEKGDIPEGYSVSREKKERFSLILESASTNQTSMYLCASSLLGRGDRNQPQHFGDGTRLSIL.

The chain couples TRBV4-1 to TRBJ1-1; the D gene is possibly TRBD1 (6 bases). The V end was cut by 0 bases, the J end by 5 bases, with 13 bases between. CDR3 size: 15 residues. Per the germline V gene, CDR1 is MGHRA and CDR2 is YSYEKL. The CDR3 nucleotides read TGCGCCAGCAGCCAAGAACAGGGTTACGTGACTGAAGCTTTCTTT. This encodes CASSQEQGYVTEAFF.

The rearrangement joins TRBV20-1 to TRBJ2-5; D is perhaps TRBD2 (5 bases). The assigned J gene may be wrong: the sequence end matches TRBJ2-7 better. Germline-derived CDR1 and CDR2 are DFQATT and SNEGSKA (reference sequence). The CDR3 contains 11 residues. In DNA form, the CDR3 reads TGCAGTGCTTCGGGGAGCTACGAGCAGTACTTC. Protein: CSASGSYEQYF.

The rearrangement joins TRBV30 to TRBJ1-5; D unclear. V shed 2 bases and J shed 2 bases, with 10 bases lying between them. From germline, CDR1 is GTSNPN and CDR2 SVGIG (reference sequence). The CDR3 extends over 14 amino acids. CDR3 amino acids: CAWSTGSGNQPQHF. The DNA of the CDR3 is TGTGCCTGGAGTACGGGGTCGGGCAATCAGCCCCAGCATTTT.

This clone turned up a few times. This chain connects TRBV29-1 to TRBJ1-1, with D perhaps TRBD1 (5 bases). This CDR3 is built from 12 residues. V lost 6 bases and J 0 bases, leaving 8 bases between the germline ends. CDR1 and CDR2 (germline): SQVTM, ANQGSEA. DNA of the CDR3: TGCAGCGTCAAGGGGTTGAACACTGAAGCTTTCTTT. Amino acids: CSVKGLNTEAFF.

V usage is TRBV11-2 and J usage is TRBJ2-7; 9 nucleotides line up with TRBD1. CDR1 and CDR2 (germline): SGHAT, FQNNGV. V was clipped by 5 bases and J by 0 bases; unmatched bases: 5. The CDR3 is made up of 15 amino acids. The CDR3 DNA sequence: TGTGCCAGCAGCCCCGGGACAGGGAACTCCTACGAGCAGTACTTC. Protein: CASSPGTGNSYEQYF. Full variable domain (missing parts from reference TRBV11-2 and TRBJ2-7): EAGVAQSPRYKIIEKRQSVAFWCNPISGHATLYWYQQILGQGPKLLIQFQNNGVVDDSQLPKDRFSAERLKGVDSTLKIQPAKLEDSAVYLCASSPGTGNSYEQYFGPGTRLTVT.

The chain carries TRBV2 and TRBJ2-7; TRBD2 matches 9 bases. J gave up 7 bases and V 4 bases, and 8 bases lay outside the gene matches. This CDR3 contains 14 residues. CDR1 and CDR2 (germline): SNHLY, FYNNEI. The CDR3, as DNA: TGTGCCAGCAGTGGGGTAGCGGGAGTGGGAGAGCAGTACTTC. It yields the protein CASSGVAGVGEQYF.

The rearrangement joins TRBV5-4 to TRBJ2-7, with a weak D call TRBD2 (6 bases). V lost 0 bases and J 5 bases, leaving 12 bases between the germline ends. The CDR3 consists of 14 residues. Germline CDR1 is SGHNT and CDR2 is YYREEE (reference sequence). In nucleotides, the CDR3 is TGTGCCAGCAGCTTGGCGGGAGTCTTCCACGAGCAGTACTTC. Protein sequence: CASSLAGVFHEQYF.

The V and J genes are TRBV6-6 and TRBJ2-7, with D maybe TRBD2 (6 bases). V shed 5 bases and J shed 1 base, with 12 bases lying between them. This CDR3 contains 14 residues. Per the germline V gene, CDR1 is MNHNY and CDR2 is SVGAGI (reference sequence). This chain's CDR3 is CASSHGSGSYEQYF. For the CDR3, the DNA is TGTGCCAGCAGTCACGGGAGTGGGTCCTACGAGCAGTACTTC.

The chain joins TRBV16 to TRBJ2-1, with TRBD2 matching over 11 bases. This CDR3 has 16 amino acids. Germline V gene lookup returns CDR1 KGHSY and CDR2 FQNENV. With 4 bases clipped from V and 0 bases from J, the junction kept 2 bases outside the gene matches. The CDR3 reads CASSLTSGSSYNEQFF. The CDR3 nucleotides are TGTGCCAGCAGCCTCACTAGCGGGAGCTCCTACAATGAGCAGTTCTTC.

V and J are TRBV6-6 and TRBJ1-5; D is possibly TRBD1 (6 bases). This CDR3 is 16 amino acids long. The germline V and J ends were trimmed by 0 bases and 5 bases, with 14 bases remaining between them. Looked up from germline, CDR1 is MNHNY and CDR2 is SVGAGI (reference sequence). The CDR3 region has the DNA TGTGCCAGCAGTTACTCAGAGACAGGCTTCGATCAGCCCCAGCATTTT. It encodes CASSYSETGFDQPQHF.

The V gene is TRBV6-1, the J gene TRBJ2-5, with TRBD1 identical over 7 bases. The V gene end was trimmed by 10 bases and the J gene end by 4 bases; junction bases not matched to a gene: 9. Looked up from germline, CDR1 is MNHNS and CDR2 is SASEGT. CDR3 length: 13 amino acids. The CDR3 loop is CATSEGAIETQYF. DNA for the CDR3: TGTGCCACCTCAGAGGGGGCAATAGAGACCCAGTACTTC.

The table lists this clone with a few counts. The chain couples TRBV28 to TRBJ2-1, with D perhaps TRBD2 (7 bases). V shed 7 bases and J shed 9 bases, with 19 bases lying between them. Looked up from germline, CDR1 is MDHEN and CDR2 is SYDVKM. The CDR3 loop spans 14 amino acids. The CDR3 region is CASNPPGGRGEQFF. DNA of the CDR3: TGTGCCAGCAACCCTCCGGGGGGCCGGGGTGAGCAGTTCTTC.

This clone was observed a handful of times. One end of the junction fails to match germline, which may point to a read error. The chain joins TRBV7-7 to TRBJ2-5; D is tentatively TRBD1 or TRBD2 (5 bases each). The CDR3 is made up of 15 amino acids. Per the germline V gene, CDR1 is SSHAT and CDR2 is FNYEAQ (reference sequence). CDR3 region: CASSLEGLGQETQYF. The CDR3 DNA sequence: TGTGCTAGCAGCTTAGAGGGGTTGGGTCAAGAGACCCAGTACTTC.

This clone showed up just a few times. The chain uses TRBV28 and TRBJ1-3, with D maybe TRBD1 (6 bases). CDR3 size: 14 residues. Germline values: CDR1 MDHEN, CDR2 SYDVKM. V gave up 9 bases and J gave up 0 bases, with 12 bases separating them. CDR3 nucleotide sequence: TGTGCCAGTCAGGACAGCCGCTCTGGAAACACCATATATTTT. Amino acid sequence: CASQDSRSGNTIYF.

The chain couples TRBV25-1 to TRBJ1-3; TRBD1 aligns across 8 bases. Per germline, CDR1 MGHDK and CDR2 SYGVNS. V was pared by 4 bases and J by 1 base, with 3 bases of the junction left unmatched. The CDR3 is 15 amino acids. The CDR3 reads CASSAQGASGNTIYF. The CDR3 DNA reads as TGTGCCAGCAGTGCTCAGGGGGCTTCTGGAAACACCATATATTTT.

This sequence joins TRBV28 and TRBJ1-1; the D gene is possibly TRBD1 (6 bases). The CDR3 contains 13 residues. Germline loops: CDR1 MDHEN, CDR2 SYDVKM. V was clipped by 3 bases and J by 10 bases, with 15 bases between them. In nucleotides, the CDR3 is TGTGCCAGCAGTTTGTCAGGGGCAGTGGGAGCTTTCTTT. Amino acids: CASSLSGAVGAFF.

The chain joins TRBV9 to TRBJ2-5, with 13 bases aligning to TRBD2. Trimming cost V 4 bases and J 3 bases; bases outside gene matches: 3. This CDR3 has 15 amino acids. Germline V lookup: CDR1 SGDLS, CDR2 YYNGEE. Here the CDR3 reads CASSLGTSGKETQYF. CDR3 DNA: TGTGCCAGCAGCCTCGGGACTAGCGGGAAAGAGACCCAGTACTTC.

The J gene is TRBJ2-2, the V gene TRBV19; D is ambiguous. CDR1 and CDR2 from the germline V gene are LNHDA and SQIVND (reference sequence). The ends were cut back, 5 bases at V and 5 bases at J, with 12 bases in the middle. The CDR3 is 14 residues long. CDR3 region: CASSGQRDTGELFF. CDR3 coding DNA: TGTGCCAGTAGTGGCCAGCGTGATACCGGGGAGCTGTTTTTT.

This clone was counted between two and nine times. This chain joins TRBV10-3 and TRBJ2-7; tentative D call: TRBD1 (6 bases). This CDR3 comprises 13 residues. Trimming cost V 10 bases and J 2 bases, with 15 bases left between them. The germline V gene has CDR1 ENHRY and CDR2 SYGVKD. Here the CDR3 reads CATNRGQTYEQYF. The CDR3, as DNA: TGTGCCACCAACCGAGGACAGACCTACGAGCAGTACTTC.